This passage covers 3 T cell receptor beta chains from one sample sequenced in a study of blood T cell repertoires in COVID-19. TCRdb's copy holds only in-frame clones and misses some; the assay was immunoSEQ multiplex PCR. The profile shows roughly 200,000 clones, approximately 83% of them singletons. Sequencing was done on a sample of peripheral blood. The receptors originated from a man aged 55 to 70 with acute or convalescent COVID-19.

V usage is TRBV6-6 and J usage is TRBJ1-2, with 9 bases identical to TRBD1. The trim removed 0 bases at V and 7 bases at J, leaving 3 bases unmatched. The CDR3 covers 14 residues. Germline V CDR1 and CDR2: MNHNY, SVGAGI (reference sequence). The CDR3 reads CASSYSGQGPGYTF. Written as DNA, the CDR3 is TGTGCCAGCAGTTACTCTGGACAGGGGCCTGGCTACACCTTC.

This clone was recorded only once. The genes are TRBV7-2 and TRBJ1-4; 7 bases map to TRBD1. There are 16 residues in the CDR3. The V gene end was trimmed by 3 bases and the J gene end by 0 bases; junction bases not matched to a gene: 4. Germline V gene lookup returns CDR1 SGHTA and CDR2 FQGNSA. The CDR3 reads CASSLYRGATNEKLFF. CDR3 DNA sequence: TGTGCCAGCAGCTTGTACAGGGGAGCAACTAATGAAAAACTGTTTTTT. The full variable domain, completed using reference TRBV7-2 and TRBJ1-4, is GAGVSQSPSNKVTEKGKDVELRCDPISGHTALYWYRQSLGQGLEFLIYFQGNSAPDKSGLPSDRFSAERTGGSVSTLTIQRTQQEDSAVYLCASSLYRGATNEKLFFGSGTQLSVL.

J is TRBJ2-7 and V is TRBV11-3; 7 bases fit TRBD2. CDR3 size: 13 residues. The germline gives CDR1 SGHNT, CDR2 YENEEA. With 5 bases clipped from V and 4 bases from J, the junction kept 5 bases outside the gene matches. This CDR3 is CASSAGVQYEQYF. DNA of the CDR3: TGTGCCAGCAGCGCGGGAGTACAGTACGAGCAGTACTTC.